These T cell receptor beta chains were read from a single sample in a study of CD8 T cells in Susac syndrome. MiXCR was run by TCRdb on the immunoSEQ multiplex PCR reads, yielding one entry per CDR3 protein. The sample shows 80,000 to 90,000 distinct CDR3 sequences, 90% to 95% of them seen only once. Material: CD8+ T cells from PBMCs. The receptors come from a human donor in good health. Each CDR3 is given without its conserved first and last residue.

TRBJ2-1,TRBV5-1,ASSPGLGGNYNEQF
TRBJ1-2,TRBV6-2/TRBV6-3,ASSYSASYGYT
TRBJ1-2,TRBV29-1,SAPTRNYGYT
TRBJ2-7,TRBV27,ASSPGQGFYEQY
TRBJ1-5,TRBV6-1,ASSEGKPQH
TRBJ1-1,TRBV20-1,SAPGEMSTEAF
TRBJ2-7,TRBV4-1,ASSSPGTGSYEQY
TRBJ1-2,TRBV7-2,ASSPSLAGLNYGYT
TRBJ1-1,TRBV7-9,ASSWGMLNTEAF
TRBJ1-6,TRBV20-1,SARDRAGPNSPLH
TRBJ1-2,TRBV20-1,SARSSDRYGYT
TRBJ2-3,TRBV4-1,ASSQDPGPDTQY
TRBJ2-3,TRBV4-1,ASSQEGGWYSLTDTQY
TRBJ2-1,TRBV5-6,ASSLGGGDEQF
TRBJ2-7,TRBV20-1,SATGTWNYEQY
TRBJ2-1,TRBV7-2,ASSLGGDLSYNEQF
TRBJ1-5,TRBV2,ASSEGGEGNQPQH
TRBJ2-7,TRBV27,ASSRQGAPYEQY
TRBJ2-7,TRBV9,ASSGDRNAYEQY
TRBJ2-3,TRBV20-1,SAREAAQY
TRBJ1-6,TRBV5-4,ASSPEQGRGFTLH
TRBJ2-2,TRBV29-1,SVESSGGIGGELF
TRBJ2-7,TRBV7-3,ASKEGARSYEQY
TRBJ2-7,TRBV29-1,SVEGSGPSSYEQY
TRBJ2-7,TRBV19,ASTGIVSGGYEQY
TRBJ2-5,TRBV12-3/TRBV12-4,ASSFGGLEETQY
TRBJ2-1,TRBV3-1,ASSQVGGSIEQF
TRBJ1-2,TRBV29-1,SVEVQVGYT
TRBJ1-3,TRBV6-5,ASSYRSYSGNTIY
TRBJ2-3,TRBV3-1,ASSQDYTNTDTQY
TRBJ2-5,TRBV19,ASSIDLEWETQY
TRBJ2-3,TRBV6-5,ASSNLFSTDTQY